These 11 T cell receptor beta chains came from one sample sequenced in a study of T cell changes during pregnancy in multiple sclerosis. Only in-frame clones appear in the TCRdb table, and some are missing; sequencing was by immunoSEQ multiplex PCR. The data contain 52,000 or so clones, approximately 90% of them singletons. Sequenced here: CD4+ T cells from peripheral blood mononuclear cells, sampled in the first trimester of pregnancy. These receptors all come from a female donor with multiple sclerosis, enrolled in a pregnancy study.

This clone was recorded once. The rearrangement uses TRBV6-1 and TRBJ2-7, with a tentative D call TRBD2 (6 bases). CDR1 MNHNS and CDR2 SASEGT come from the germline V gene. The V end lost 6 bases, the J end lost 4 bases, and 10 bases lay between the germline ends. The CDR3 contains 12 residues. CDR3 protein: CASRRLVYEQYF. The CDR3 nucleotides read TGTGCCAGCAGGAGACTAGTTTACGAGCAGTACTTC.

The chain is built from TRBV5-6 and TRBJ1-3; D is unresolved. CDR3 length equals 14 residues. Germline-derived CDR1 and CDR2 are SGHDT and YYEEEE. The V and J ends lost 6 bases and 0 bases respectively, with 10 bases between them. The CDR3 region has the DNA TGTGCCAGCACCCTAGAACGCTCTGGAAACACCATATATTTT. Translated, it gives CASTLERSGNTIYF. Complete variable domain (other parts from reference TRBV5-6 and TRBJ1-3): DAGVTQSPTHLIKTRGQQVTLRCSPKSGHDTVSWYQQALGQGPQFIFQYYEEEERQRGNFPDRFSGHQFPNYSSELNVNALLLGDSALYLCASTLERSGNTIYFGEGSWLTVV.

The chain employs TRBV28 and TRBJ2-5; TRBD2 is a possible D gene (6 bases). CDR1 MDHEN and CDR2 SYDVKM come from the germline V gene. The CDR3 consists of 14 residues. V was clipped by 3 bases and J by 5 bases, with 13 bases between them. CDR3 DNA: TGTGCCAGCAGTTTTTTGACTAGTGGTGAGACCCAGTACTTC. As protein: CASSFLTSGETQYF. The full variable domain, in which reference TRBV28 and TRBJ2-5 provide the parts outside the CDR3, is DVKVTQSSRYLVKRTGEKVFLECVQDMDHENMFWYRQDPGLGLRLIYFSYDVKMKEKGDIPEGYSVSREKKERFSLILESASTNQTSMYLCASSFLTSGETQYFGPGTRLLVL.

The chain has TRBV9 and TRBJ1-6, with 7 bases identical to TRBD1. J gave up 9 bases and V 0 bases, and 6 bases lay outside the gene matches. The CDR3 is 15 amino acids. Germline CDR1 is SGDLS and CDR2 is YYNGEE. CDR3 protein: CASSVARQGGSPLHF. CDR3 in DNA: TGTGCCAGCAGCGTAGCGAGACAGGGAGGTTCACCCCTCCACTTT.

This chain uses TRBV5-3 with TRBJ2-3, with D maybe TRBD1 (6 bases). TRBV5-3 counts as an open reading frame of uncertain function. Deletions cut 1 base from V and 4 bases from J, with 10 bases between. The CDR3 contains 14 residues. The CDR3: CARSLRTGSDTQYF. The CDR3 DNA sequence: TGTGCCAGAAGCTTGAGAACAGGGTCAGATACGCAGTATTTT.

The chain joins TRBV7-9 to TRBJ1-4; 7 bases line up with TRBD1. Trimming removed 5 bases from V and 2 bases from J; junction bases left unmatched: 5. CDR3 length: 15 amino acids. Looked up from germline, CDR1 is SEHNR and CDR2 is FQNEAQ (reference sequence). CDR3 protein: CASSQLTGTNEKLFF. The CDR3 DNA reads TGTGCCAGCAGCCAACTGACAGGGACTAATGAAAAACTGTTTTTT.

This chain connects TRBV9 to TRBJ1-2, with a tentative D call TRBD1 (5 bases). This CDR3 region has 14 residues. The V end was cut by 0 bases, the J end by 6 bases, with 12 bases between. CDR1 is SGDLS, CDR2 YYNGEE, per germline. In DNA, the CDR3 is TGTGCCAGCAGCGTAGATCAGGGTAGAAATGGCTACACCTTC. Translating gives CASSVDQGRNGYTF.

V usage is TRBV4-3 and J usage is TRBJ1-2; D unresolved. The CDR3 totals 14 residues. Germline V gene sequence: CDR1 LGHNA, CDR2 YSLEER. The V and J ends lost 0 bases and 4 bases respectively, with 9 bases between them. The CDR3 DNA sequence: TGCGCCAGCAGCCAAGAAACGGGGAGCTATGGCTACACCTTC. As protein: CASSQETGSYGYTF.

V is TRBV7-9 and J is TRBJ1-1; TRBD1 aligns across 9 bases. The CDR3 contains 16 residues. V lost 3 bases and J lost 1; bases outside the gene matches: 6. Germline CDR1 and CDR2: SEHNR and FQNEAQ (reference sequence). CDR3 protein: CASSFIGTGRNTEAFF. The CDR3 nucleotides read TGTGCCAGCAGCTTTATCGGGACAGGGCGGAACACTGAAGCTTTCTTT.

This chain uses TRBV7-2 with TRBJ2-5, with TRBD2 matching over 9 bases. This CDR3 is built from 17 residues. V lost 1 base, J lost 4 bases, and 10 bases stayed unmatched. Germline CDR1 SGHTA, CDR2 FQGNSA. DNA of the CDR3: TGTGCCAGCAGCTTAGGGGCGGTAGCGGGAGTCGGAGAGACCCAGTACTTC. Translation gives CASSLGAVAGVGETQYF.

The gene calls are TRBV5-1 and TRBJ2-2; 11 bases line up with TRBD2. CDR1 SGHRS and CDR2 YFSETQ come from the germline V gene. CDR3 length equals 15 residues. V dropped 4 bases and J dropped 4; count of bases not matched to a gene: 3. The CDR3 loop reads CASSIGTSGTGELFF. Written as DNA, the CDR3 is TGCGCCAGCAGCATCGGGACTAGCGGCACCGGGGAGCTGTTTTTT.